Each of the 18 T cell receptor beta chains below was sequenced from the same sample in a study of CD4 T cells in relation to SARS-CoV-2 and coronaviruses listed by TCRdb under 2021. To prepare the library, the immunoSEQ multiplex PCR assay was applied. TCRdb retrieved this table from immuneACCESS and kept in-frame rearrangements only. Not all clones are present; in checked studies, unresolved V genes account for under half, and no reason is known for the remainder. This sample lists around 16,000 clones; roughly 80% were detected once. The biggest ten clones account for more than 7.5% of the sample. CD4+ T cells from unexposed donors were collected before the COVID-19 pandemic (2011-2018). Following 10 days of culture, the EasySep CD4+ T cell isolation kit was used to isolate CD4+ T cells. What these receptors recognize is not known. Sequencing input: CD4+ T cells from PBMCs, cultured in vitro. The receptors originated from a human donor in good health.

The rearrangement uses TRBV27 and TRBJ2-3, with 13 bases that match TRBD2. Germline-derived CDR1 and CDR2 are MNHEY and SMNVEV (reference sequence). The CDR3 is made up of 20 amino acids. Unmatched junction bases numbered 10, after V lost 1 base and J lost 0 bases. CDR3 region: CASSLWVTSGRTFSTDTQYF. The DNA for the CDR3 is TGTGCCAGCAGTTTATGGGTGACTAGCGGGAGGACCTTTAGCACAGATACGCAGTATTTT.

The chain has TRBV9 and TRBJ2-1; the D is unclear. V lost 1 base and J lost 5, with 16 bases in between. Germline V gene sequence: CDR1 SGDLS, CDR2 YYNGEE. This CDR3 comprises 16 residues. CDR3 region: CASSVRSTPADNEQFF. Here the CDR3 DNA reads TGTGCCAGCAGCGTAAGGAGCACGCCGGCAGACAATGAGCAGTTCTTC. Looking up the rest from reference TRBV9 and TRBJ2-1 gives the full variable domain: DSGVTQTPKHLITATGQRVTLRCSPRSGDLSVYWYQQSLDQGLQFLIQYYNGEERAKGNILERFSAQQFPDLHSELNLSSLELGDSALYFCASSVRSTPADNEQFFGPGTRLTVL.

In its sample, this clone was seen once. This sequence joins TRBV3-1 (or the pseudogene TRBV3-2) and TRBJ2-1; D ambiguous. With 1 base removed from V and 6 bases from J, the gap between germline ends came to 13 bases. The CDR3 contains 15 residues. Germline CDR1 reads LGHDT; CDR2 reads YNNKEL (reference sequence). The CDR3 bases are TGTGCCAGCAGCCAAGGAATTCCAGCTAGCAATGAGCAGTTCTTC. It yields the protein CASSQGIPASNEQFF.

This chain connects TRBV3-1 (or the pseudogene TRBV3-2) to TRBJ1-5; TRBD1 aligns across 8 bases. V shed 9 bases, J shed 5 bases, and the junction held 12 bases outside the gene matches. Germline CDR1 reads LGHDT; CDR2 reads YNNKEL (reference sequence). The CDR3 consists of 15 residues. The CDR3 reads CASKDPGQEHQPQHF. CDR3 nucleotide sequence: TGTGCCAGTAAGGATCCGGGACAGGAACATCAGCCCCAGCATTTT.

The chain recombines TRBV20-1 with TRBJ2-5; the match to TRBD2 covers 7 bases. V lost 5 bases to trimming and J lost 10 bases; unmatched junction nucleotides: 4. There are 10 residues in the CDR3. CDR1 and CDR2 (germline): DFQATT, SNEGSKA (reference sequence). The CDR3 nucleotides read TGCAGTGCTCTACGGACTAGCCAGTACTTC. Translating it yields CSALRTSQYF.

V usage is TRBV18 and J usage is TRBJ2-5; possibly TRBD2 for D (6 bases). V shed 5 bases and J shed 4 bases, with 23 bases lying between them. The CDR3 runs to 17 residues. In germline, CDR1 is KGHSH, CDR2 LQKENI. The CDR3: CASSLAGTTFGIETQYF. CDR3 nucleotide sequence: TGTGCCAGCTCATTGGCGGGAACTACCTTCGGAATAGAGACCCAGTACTTC. The full variable domain, completed using reference TRBV18 and TRBJ2-5, is NAGVMQNPRHLVRRRGQEARLRCSPMKGHSHVYWYRQLPEEGLKFMVYLQKENIIDESGMPKERFSAEFPKEGPSILRIQQVVRGDSAAYFCASSLAGTTFGIETQYFGPGTRLLVL.

The chain links TRBV11-2 to TRBJ2-7; tentative D call: TRBD1 (6 bases). From germline, CDR1 is SGHAT and CDR2 FQNNGV. This CDR3 has 15 residues. Trimming pared 1 base from V and 3 bases from J, leaving 13 bases between. This CDR3 reads CASSLVQGRDYEQYF. CDR3 DNA: TGTGCCAGCAGCTTAGTGCAGGGGAGAGACTACGAGCAGTACTTC.

This chain uses TRBV4-1 with TRBJ2-3, with D tentatively TRBD1 (6 bases). Per the germline V gene, CDR1 is MGHRA and CDR2 is YSYEKL. CDR3 length: 16 amino acids. V shed 4 bases and J shed 2 bases, with 16 bases lying between them. The CDR3 loop reads CASSPTRQETTDTQYF. The CDR3 coding sequence is TGCGCCAGCAGCCCTACAAGACAGGAGACCACAGATACGCAGTATTTT.

The J gene is TRBJ2-2, the V gene TRBV6-6; D gene uncertain. CDR1 and CDR2 from the germline V gene are MNHNY and SVGAGI (reference sequence). Between the trimmed V and J ends, which lost 10 bases and 0 bases, there was a span of 9 bases. The CDR3 extends over 13 amino acids. This CDR3 reads CATGEANTGELFF. The DNA of the CDR3 is TGTGCCACCGGCGAGGCGAACACCGGGGAGCTGTTTTTT.

The chain uses TRBV24-1 and TRBJ2-5; TRBD2 matches at 10 bases. The CDR3 has 17 amino acids. The V gene end was trimmed by 4 bases and the J gene end by 4 bases; junction bases not matched to a gene: 11. The germline V gene encodes CDR1 KGHDR and CDR2 SFDVKD. The CDR3 DNA follows: TGTGCCACCAGTGACCCAATAGCGGGAGGATTGAGAGAGACCCAGTACTTC. Protein: CATSDPIAGGLRETQYF.

The genes are TRBV28 and TRBJ1-5; D may be TRBD1 (5 bases). This CDR3 is built from 14 residues. Trimming took off 2 bases at V and 12 bases at J, with 17 bases between the two ends. Looked up from germline, CDR1 is MDHEN and CDR2 is SYDVKM. CDR3 DNA sequence: TGTGCCAGCAGTTTAGGGACTGCCACCCCGCACCAGCATTTT. The encoded protein is CASSLGTATPHQHF.

This chain links TRBV6-5 with TRBJ2-2; tentative D call: TRBD2 (6 bases). Trimming shortened V by 7 bases and J by 3 bases, and 9 bases separated the two germline ends. This CDR3 spans 13 amino acids. Germline CDR1 reads MNHEY; CDR2 reads SVGAGI. Here the CDR3 DNA reads TGTGCCAGCATGGGAGGATACACCGGGGAGCTGTTTTTT. Protein: CASMGGYTGELFF.

On this clone: Additional DNA sequences in this sample encode the identical CDR3. The rearrangement links TRBV19 to TRBJ2-5; 7 nucleotides match TRBD2. V was pared by 1 base and J by 1 base, with 0 bases of the junction left unmatched. This CDR3 is built from 14 residues. CDR1 and CDR2 (germline): LNHDA, SQIVND (reference sequence). The CDR3, as DNA: TGTGCCAGTAGTATAGGCGGGAGCCAAGAGACCCAGTACTTC. It codes for CASSIGGSQETQYF.

The chain is built from TRBV5-5 and TRBJ2-5; maybe TRBD2 (5 bases). Trimming shortened V by 6 bases and J by 4 bases, and 22 bases separated the two germline ends. CDR1 and CDR2 (germline): SGHKS, YYEKEE (reference sequence). CDR3 length: 16 amino acids. CDR3 DNA sequence: TGTGCCAGCACCCGAGGGCAGGAATGGGTAGGAGAGACCCAGTACTTC. Translation gives CASTRGQEWVGETQYF.

This chain joins TRBV24-1 and TRBJ2-2, with TRBD2 matching 7 bases. CDR3 length: 14 amino acids. The V gene end was trimmed by 8 bases and the J gene end by 5 bases; junction bases not matched to a gene: 7. Germline assignment: CDR1 KGHDR and CDR2 SFDVKD. CDR3 amino acids: CATKGGIETGELFF. The CDR3 DNA sequence: TGTGCCACCAAGGGAGGGATTGAGACCGGGGAGCTGTTTTTT.

J is TRBJ2-3 and V is TRBV19; 7 positions match TRBD1. CDR3 length: 15 amino acids. Trimming removed 5 bases from V and 4 bases from J; junction bases left unmatched: 9. The germline V gene has CDR1 LNHDA and CDR2 SQIVND (reference sequence). CDR3 amino acids: CASSLPGQPPDTQYF. The CDR3 DNA sequence: TGTGCCAGTAGTCTACCGGGACAGCCTCCAGATACGCAGTATTTT.

The chain joins TRBV11-3 to TRBJ1-1; D unclear. The CDR3 is 13 amino acids. V gave up 1 base and J gave up 1 base, with 4 bases separating them. The germline V gene has CDR1 SGHNT and CDR2 YENEEA. The CDR3: CASSLGKNTEAFF. The CDR3 DNA reads as TGTGCCAGCAGCTTAGGCAAGAACACTGAAGCTTTCTTT.

The V gene is TRBV30, the J gene TRBJ1-6, with TRBD1 matching over 7 bases. V shed 2 bases, J shed 7 bases, and the junction held 5 bases outside the gene matches. This CDR3 is 14 amino acids long. Germline CDR1 GTSNPN, CDR2 SVGIG (reference sequence). The CDR3 reads CAWSPGTVNSPLHF. CDR3 bases: TGTGCCTGGAGTCCCGGGACAGTGAATTCACCCCTCCACTTT.